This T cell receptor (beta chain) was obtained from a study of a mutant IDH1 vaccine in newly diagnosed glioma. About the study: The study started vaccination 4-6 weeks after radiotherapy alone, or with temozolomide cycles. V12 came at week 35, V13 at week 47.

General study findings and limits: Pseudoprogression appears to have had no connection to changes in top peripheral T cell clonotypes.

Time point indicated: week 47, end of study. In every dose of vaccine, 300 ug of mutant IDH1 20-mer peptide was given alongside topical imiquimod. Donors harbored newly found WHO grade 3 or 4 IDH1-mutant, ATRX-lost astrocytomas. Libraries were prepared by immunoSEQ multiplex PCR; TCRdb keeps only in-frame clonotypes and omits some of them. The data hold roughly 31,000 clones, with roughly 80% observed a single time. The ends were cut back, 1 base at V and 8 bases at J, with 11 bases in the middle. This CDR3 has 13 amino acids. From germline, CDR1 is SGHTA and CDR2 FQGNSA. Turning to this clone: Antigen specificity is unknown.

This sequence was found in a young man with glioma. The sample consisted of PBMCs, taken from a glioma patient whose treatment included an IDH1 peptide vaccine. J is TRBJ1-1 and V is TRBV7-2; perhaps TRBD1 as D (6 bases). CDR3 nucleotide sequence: TGTGCCAGCAGCTTAGAGGTTGGGACAGAAGCTTTCTTT. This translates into CASSLEVGTEAFF.